The clone carrying this T cell receptor (beta chain) was found many times. Its target is not known. CDR1 is SQVTM, CDR2 ANQGSEA, per germline. The V and J ends lost 0 bases and 0 bases respectively, with 9 bases between them. The CDR3 loop spans 14 amino acids. Russia was home to the donors, healthy Caucasian individuals aged 6 to 90. A second roughly 7 to 11 cycle PCR used barcoded and J-beta primers. Each CDR3 protein is one row after TCRdb ran MiXCR on the 5' RACE reads. The sample includes about 1.6 million distinct CDR3 sequences, about 31% of them seen just once. The data originate from a study of blood T cells in healthy people across ages. The overall study: Template switching captured about one barcoded beta molecule per two T cells.

Points from the study as a whole: Roughly linear age-related decline in beta diversity appeared, significant by age approximately 43.

The gene calls are TRBV29-1 and TRBJ2-7; a weak D match, TRBD2 (6 bases). The receptor was derived from a woman under 40 in good health. The sample was blood. CDR3 nucleotide sequence: TGCAGCGTTGAAGAGGGGGACTTCTCCTACGAGCAGTACTTC. Its protein is CSVEEGDFSYEQYF.